Each of the 21 T cell receptor beta chains below was sequenced from the same sample in a study of beta chain features in type 1 diabetes. Reverse transcription of all isolated RNA meant that expressed TCRB transcripts were sequenced. Sequenced by immunoSEQ multiplex PCR; TCRdb stores in-frame clones only, minus some. The sample has 850,000 to 900,000 clones; around a sixth are singletons. The source material was naive CD4+ T cells from blood. Receptor source: a woman under 30 in good health.

The chain combines TRBV7-2 with TRBJ2-5, with a weak D call TRBD2 (5 bases). Trimming took off 6 bases at V and 1 base at J, with 12 bases between the two ends. The CDR3 runs 14 residues. Per the germline V gene, CDR1 is SGHTA and CDR2 is FQGNSA. CDR3 loop: CASRSGLLQETQYF. In DNA form, the CDR3 reads TGTGCCAGCAGATCTGGACTCCTCCAAGAGACCCAGTACTTC.

V gene TRBV7-3 combines with J gene TRBJ2-3; D is ambiguous. This CDR3 comprises 16 residues. The V end lost 2 bases, the J end lost 2 bases, and 14 bases lay between the germline ends. Germline V gives CDR1 SGHTA, CDR2 FQGTGA. The CDR3 spells CASSLGHSTTTDTQYF. CDR3 coding DNA: TGTGCCAGCAGCTTAGGGCACAGCACAACCACAGATACGCAGTATTTT.

This clone was seen a few times. This CDR3 is also generated by other DNA sequences in the sample. The chain combines TRBV6-6 with TRBJ2-6; D unresolved. V was clipped by 6 bases and J by 0 bases, with 3 bases between them. The CDR3 spans 13 residues. In germline, CDR1 is MNHNY, CDR2 SVGAGI (reference sequence). CDR3 sequence reads: CASRVSGANVLTF. The CDR3 nucleotides read TGTGCCAGCAGGGTCTCTGGGGCCAACGTCCTGACTTTC.

J is TRBJ2-5 and V is TRBV28, with D perhaps being TRBD1 or TRBD2 (5 bases each). The CDR3 consists of 13 residues. Germline lookup yields CDR1 MDHEN and CDR2 SYDVKM. Trimming cost V 5 bases and J 2 bases, with 9 bases left between them. CDR3 protein: CASSHGTQETQYF. The CDR3 DNA sequence: TGTGCCAGCAGTCACGGGACGCAAGAGACCCAGTACTTC.

This clone was recorded a few times. The rearrangement joins TRBV5-1 to TRBJ2-3; no clear D. Trimming removed 3 bases from V and 2 bases from J, with 13 bases in between. There are 15 residues in the CDR3. CDR1 is SGHRS, CDR2 YFSETQ, per germline. CDR3 sequence reads: CASSSDPFPTDTQYF. The DNA for the CDR3 is TGCGCCAGCAGCTCCGACCCCTTCCCCACAGATACGCAGTATTTT.

This clone has more than one count but fewer than ten. The rearrangement links TRBV28 to TRBJ1-2; D may be TRBD1 (5 bases). The CDR3 spans 15 residues. V was cut by 3 bases and J by 1 base, with 12 bases left in between. CDR1 is MDHEN and CDR2 is SYDVKM in the germline V gene. The DNA of the CDR3 is TGTGCCAGCAGTTTCCCACAGGAGAGTAACTATGGCTACACCTTC. Amino acids: CASSFPQESNYGYTF.

This clone turned up a few times. The V call is TRBV28, the J call TRBJ2-7, with D perhaps TRBD1 (5 bases). V lost 8 bases and J lost 5, with 13 bases in between. CDR1 is MDHEN and CDR2 is SYDVKM in the germline V gene. This CDR3 contains 12 residues. The chain's CDR3 is CASETGFHEQYF. Here the CDR3 DNA reads TGTGCCAGCGAAACAGGTTTCCACGAGCAGTACTTC.

This chain connects TRBV7-9 to TRBJ2-7, with 8 bases fitting TRBD2. This CDR3 has 15 amino acids. V lost 4 bases to trimming and J lost 6 bases; unmatched junction nucleotides: 11. Germline lookup yields CDR1 SEHNR and CDR2 FQNEAQ (reference sequence). Here the CDR3 reads CASSSLGGALGEQYF. The CDR3 bases are TGTGCCAGCAGCTCTCTCGGGGGGGCCCTTGGCGAGCAGTACTTC.

The table lists this clone with a few counts. The chain recombines TRBV15 with TRBJ2-5; possibly TRBD2 for D (6 bases). V was clipped by 1 base and J by 0 bases, with 9 bases between them. This CDR3 comprises 15 residues. CDR1 is LNHNV and CDR2 is YYDKDF in the germline V gene (reference sequence). The CDR3 reads CATSRVRDYQETQYF. For the CDR3, the DNA is TGTGCCACCAGCAGAGTGAGGGACTACCAAGAGACCCAGTACTTC.

The sample holds a few counts of this clone. This chain joins TRBV6-6 and TRBJ1-5; D remains ambiguous. The CDR3 length is 16 residues. The V gene lost 0 bases and the J gene lost 0 bases, with 9 bases spanning the gap. Germline-derived CDR1 and CDR2 are MNHNY and SVGAGI (reference sequence). The CDR3 sequence: CASSYSIEYSNQPQHF. Here the CDR3 DNA reads TGTGCCAGCAGTTACTCGATCGAATATAGCAATCAGCCCCAGCATTTT.

About this clone: The same CDR3 is also encoded by other DNA sequences in this sample. The rearrangement joins TRBV28 to TRBJ2-3, with D perhaps matching TRBD2 (6 bases). Germline CDR1 is MDHEN and CDR2 is SYDVKM. The V and J ends lost 4 bases and 4 bases respectively, with 15 bases between them. The CDR3 has 15 residues. The CDR3: CASSSPGSGADTQYF. The DNA of the CDR3 is TGTGCCAGCAGTTCCCCCGGGAGCGGCGCAGATACGCAGTATTTT. Combining the CDR3 with reference TRBV28 and TRBJ2-3 gives the whole variable domain DVKVTQSSRYLVKRTGEKVFLECVQDMDHENMFWYRQDPGLGLRLIYFSYDVKMKEKGDIPEGYSVSREKKERFSLILESASTNQTSMYLCASSSPGSGADTQYFGPGTRLTVL.

The chain uses TRBV19 and TRBJ1-2, with 7 bases identical to TRBD1. CDR3 size: 14 residues. Per germline, CDR1 LNHDA and CDR2 SQIVND (reference sequence). Trimming at V came to 5 bases and at J to 5 bases, leaving 8 bases not matched to a gene. As DNA, the CDR3 is TGTGCCAGTAGTCGAGACAGGGCCCGATATGGCTACACCTTC. This gives the protein CASSRDRARYGYTF.

The rearrangement links TRBV4-3 to TRBJ2-2; the D is unclear. CDR1 and CDR2 (germline): LGHNA, YSLEER. The CDR3 loop spans 17 amino acids. V was trimmed by 0 bases and J by 1 base, leaving 12 bases between them. The CDR3 is CASSQDVARRNTGELFF. The DNA for the CDR3 is TGCGCCAGCAGCCAAGATGTGGCTAGAAGGAACACCGGGGAGCTGTTTTTT.

This rearrangement joins TRBV10-3 to TRBJ2-2; 7 positions match TRBD1. Germline loops: CDR1 ENHRY, CDR2 SYGVKD. The junction had 6 bases not matched to a gene; V was cut back by 10 bases and J by 1 base. This CDR3 is 14 amino acids long. In DNA, the CDR3 is TGTGCCACCTCCGGGACAGAGAACACCGGGGAGCTGTTTTTT. It specifies CATSGTENTGELFF.

This clone showed up just a few times. CDR3 in DNA: TGTGCCAGCAGCCCCGTAGCGGGGCTTAGCACAGATACGCAGTATTTT. This encodes CASSPVAGLSTDTQYF. The chain uses TRBV7-3 and TRBJ2-3; 8 bases are shared with TRBD2. V was clipped by 5 bases and J by 0 bases; unmatched bases: 7. The CDR3 covers 16 residues. Germline V gene lookup returns CDR1 SGHTA and CDR2 FQGTGA.

This clone was seen a handful of times. V usage is TRBV5-1 and J usage is TRBJ2-3; 8 bases map to TRBD2. Germline CDR1 SGHRS, CDR2 YFSETQ. Trimming at V came to 0 bases and at J to 2 bases, leaving 8 bases not matched to a gene. This CDR3 region has 17 residues. In DNA, the CDR3 is TGCGCCAGCAGCTTGGTGTCTGGGACTAGTCCCACAGATACGCAGTATTTT. Amino acids: CASSLVSGTSPTDTQYF. The full variable domain, rest sourced from reference TRBV5-1 and TRBJ2-3, is KAGVTQTPRYLIKTRGQQVTLSCSPISGHRSVSWYQQTPGQGLQFLFEYFSETQRNKGNFPGRFSGRQFSNSRSEMNVSTLELGDSALYLCASSLVSGTSPTDTQYFGPGTRLTVL.

The chain uses TRBV7-3 and TRBJ2-3, with D uncertain. Trimming removed 0 bases from V and 0 bases from J, with 7 bases in between. CDR3 size: 15 residues. Germline lookup yields CDR1 SGHTA and CDR2 FQGTGA. CDR3 sequence: CASSLTGPSTDTQYF. CDR3 in DNA: TGTGCCAGCAGCTTAACAGGCCCTAGCACAGATACGCAGTATTTT.

The CDR3: CASSLYPDAQFF. CDR3 DNA sequence: TGTGCCAGCAGCTTATACCCCGACGCGCAGTTCTTC. The chain links TRBV7-9 to TRBJ2-1; D is ambiguous. V dropped 2 bases and J dropped 12 bases, with 11 bases sitting between them. The CDR3 spans 12 residues. Germline V CDR1 and CDR2: SEHNR, FQNEAQ (reference sequence).

The V and J genes are TRBV18 and TRBJ2-7, with D possibly TRBD1 on 5 matching bases. Germline assignment: CDR1 KGHSH and CDR2 LQKENI. The CDR3 loop spans 13 amino acids. The V and J ends lost 3 bases and 6 bases respectively, with 12 bases between them. As DNA, the CDR3 is TGTGCCAGCTCACCGTCAGGGTTCGGCGAGCAGTACTTC. This encodes CASSPSGFGEQYF.

The chain combines TRBV16 with TRBJ1-3; D uncertain. The CDR3 contains 16 residues. The germline CDR1 and CDR2 sequences are KGHSY and FQNENV. Trimming took off 4 bases at V and 4 bases at J, with 17 bases between the two ends. CDR3 DNA: TGTGCCAGCAGCCTCCCATTAAGTACTCAAGGAAACACCATATATTTT. Translation gives CASSLPLSTQGNTIYF.

This rearrangement joins TRBV6-5 to TRBJ1-2; the D is unclear. V lost 2 bases and J lost 7, with 17 bases in between. Germline V gene data show CDR1 as MNHEY and CDR2 as SVGAGI. The CDR3 contains 15 residues. As DNA, the CDR3 is TGTGCCAGCAGTTACGTGGGTTTTGGGGTCGGTGGCTACACCTTC. Residues: CASSYVGFGVGGYTF.